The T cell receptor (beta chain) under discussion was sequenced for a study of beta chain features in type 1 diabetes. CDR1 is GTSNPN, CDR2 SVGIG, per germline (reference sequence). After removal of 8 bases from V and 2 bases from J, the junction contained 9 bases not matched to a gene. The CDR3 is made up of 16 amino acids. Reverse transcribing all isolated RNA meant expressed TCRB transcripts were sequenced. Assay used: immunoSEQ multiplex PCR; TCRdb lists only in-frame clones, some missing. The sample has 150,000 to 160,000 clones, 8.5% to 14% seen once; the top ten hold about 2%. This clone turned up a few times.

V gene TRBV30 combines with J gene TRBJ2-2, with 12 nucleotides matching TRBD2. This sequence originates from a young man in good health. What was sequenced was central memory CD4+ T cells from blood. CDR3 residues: CALNRLAGANTGELFF. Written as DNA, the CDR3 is TGTGCCCTAAACCGACTAGCGGGGGCAAACACCGGGGAGCTGTTTTTT.